This passage covers 26 T cell receptor beta chains from one sample sequenced in a study of PD-1 blockade in mismatch repair-deficient tumors. The method was immunoSEQ multiplex PCR; TCRdb's version includes in-frame clones alone and lacks a portion of them. The sample yields 95,000 to 150,000 clones, 86% seen once. The sequencing used peripheral blood, collected 44 weeks after starting pembrolizumab. The receptor set was obtained from an adult with mismatch repair-deficient cancer.

CDR3 DNA sequence: TGTGCCAGCAGCCGGACAGGGACAGGGCGGAACACCGGGGAGCTGTTTTTT. As protein: CASSRTGTGRNTGELFF. The gene calls are TRBV7-9 and TRBJ2-2; 9 positions agree with TRBD1. In germline, CDR1 is SEHNR, CDR2 FQNEAQ (reference sequence). The CDR3 totals 17 residues. V trimming: 5 bases; J trimming: 1 base; junction bases outside the gene matches: 8. The variable domain in full, completed from reference TRBV7-9 and TRBJ2-2, reads DTGVSQNPRHKITKRGQNVTFRCDPISEHNRLYWYRQTLGQGPEFLTYFQNEAQLEKSRLLSDRFSAERPKGSFSTLEIQRTEQGDSAMYLCASSRTGTGRNTGELFFGEGSRLTVL.

This sequence joins TRBV19 and TRBJ1-4; TRBD1 agrees at 7 bases. Losses at the gene ends were 7 bases for V and 10 bases for J; bases not matched to a gene: 9. The germline V gene encodes CDR1 LNHDA and CDR2 SQIVND (reference sequence). The CDR3 is 13 amino acids. The CDR3 DNA follows: TGTGCCAGTAAAGGGGGCGACTTTGGAAAACTGTTTTTT. This codes for CASKGGDFGKLFF.

The CDR3: CASSRDRGSTDTQYF. CDR3 nucleotide sequence: TGTGCCAGCAGCCGGGACAGGGGAAGCACAGATACGCAGTATTTT. The gene calls are TRBV11-2 and TRBJ2-3; TRBD1 aligns across 10 bases. The length of the CDR3 is 15 residues. Germline V gives CDR1 SGHAT, CDR2 FQNNGV. With V trimmed by 5 bases and J by 0 bases, 2 bases remained unmatched.

This clone has only one observation. This chain links TRBV11-2 with TRBJ2-5; D is unclear. Germline CDR1 and CDR2: SGHAT and FQNNGV. Trimming took off 3 bases at V and 2 bases at J, with 4 bases between the two ends. The CDR3 contains 12 residues. The CDR3 sequence: CASSLGQETQYF. DNA of the CDR3: TGTGCCAGCAGCTTGGGACAAGAGACCCAGTACTTC.

On this clone itself: At one boundary the junction diverges from the germline segment, which might be a read error. The CDR3 nucleotides are TGTGCCAGTAGCATAGATCGTTCCAACGGGGAGCTGTTTTTT. The encoded protein is CASSIDRSNGELFF. This chain joins TRBV19 and TRBJ2-2; D is unclear. Per germline, CDR1 LNHDA and CDR2 SQIVND (reference sequence). This CDR3 has 14 amino acids.

J is TRBJ2-7 and V is TRBV30, with no clear D. Germline V gene data show CDR1 as GTSNPN and CDR2 as SVGIG (reference sequence). Trimming cost V 3 bases and J 4 bases, with 10 bases left between them. The CDR3 sequence is 12 residues long. The CDR3 nucleotides are TGTGCCTGGAGGGGCAGAAGATACGAGCAGTACTTC. Protein sequence: CAWRGRRYEQYF.

This chain links TRBV4-1 with TRBJ2-7; TRBD1 aligns across 10 bases. Germline V gene data show CDR1 as MGHRA and CDR2 as YSYEKL. The CDR3 covers 14 residues. J lost 5 bases, V lost 3 bases, and 4 bases had no gene match. The CDR3 protein is CASSQVTGGDEQYF. The CDR3 DNA follows: TGCGCCAGCAGCCAGGTGACAGGGGGCGACGAGCAGTACTTC.

The chain links TRBV13 to TRBJ2-5; possibly TRBD1 for D (6 bases). The CDR3 consists of 14 residues. V dropped 3 bases and J dropped 2 bases, with 10 bases sitting between them. Per the germline V gene, CDR1 is PRHDT and CDR2 is FYEKMQ (reference sequence). The CDR3 sequence is CASSFRDNQETQYF. As DNA, the CDR3 is TGTGCCAGCAGCTTCCGGGACAATCAAGAGACCCAGTACTTC.

The chain combines TRBV7-2 with TRBJ2-1; D unclear. Germline V gives CDR1 SGHTA, CDR2 FQGNSA. This CDR3 is built from 11 residues. V lost 3 bases and J 10 bases, leaving 7 bases between the germline ends. CDR3 loop: CASSFGPEQFF. The CDR3, as DNA: TGTGCCAGCAGCTTCGGCCCCGAGCAGTTCTTC.

The gene calls are TRBV18 and TRBJ2-2; D is unresolved. V shed 3 bases and J shed 3 bases, with 11 bases lying between them. This CDR3 spans 15 amino acids. Per germline, CDR1 KGHSH and CDR2 LQKENI. The CDR3 nucleotides read TGTGCCAGCTCACCGCAAGCCTCTCACACCGGGGAGCTGTTTTTT. Its translation is CASSPQASHTGELFF.

The chain links TRBV6-5 to TRBJ2-7; unclear D gene. This CDR3 contains 13 residues. The germline V and J ends were trimmed by 0 bases and 3 bases, with 6 bases remaining between them. Germline V gene lookup returns CDR1 MNHEY and CDR2 SVGAGI. The chain's CDR3 is CASSYSEVYEQYF. The CDR3 coding sequence is TGTGCCAGCAGTTACTCGGAAGTCTACGAGCAGTACTTC.

The chain employs TRBV5-6 and TRBJ2-3, with D tentatively TRBD1 or TRBD2 (5 bases each). The CDR3 consists of 15 residues. The germline V gene has CDR1 SGHDT and CDR2 YYEEEE. V lost 6 bases to trimming and J lost 3 bases, with 17 bases between them. This CDR3 reads CASTRTSWRTDTQYF. In DNA, the CDR3 is TGTGCCAGCACCCGGACATCCTGGAGGACAGATACGCAGTATTTT.

The chain couples TRBV30 to TRBJ2-6; D is ambiguous. V lost 5 bases, J lost 2 bases, and 28 bases lay in between. Per germline, CDR1 GTSNPN and CDR2 SVGIG (reference sequence). The CDR3 has 20 residues. CDR3 nucleotides: TGTGCCTGGGGCGACCTCGGACGGATAAATCCCCGTACTGGGGCCAACGTCCTGACTTTC. Encoded protein: CAWGDLGRINPRTGANVLTF.

The chain's CDR3 is CAWSQPLGLGSWNEQFF. CDR3 sequence (DNA): TGTGCCTGGAGTCAGCCCCTTGGACTGGGCTCGTGGAATGAGCAGTTCTTC. J is TRBJ2-1 and V is TRBV30, with D perhaps TRBD2 (5 bases). CDR3 length: 17 amino acids. Trimming cost V 2 bases and J 7 bases, with 24 bases left between them. CDR1 and CDR2 (germline): GTSNPN, SVGIG (reference sequence).

This chain uses TRBV15 with TRBJ1-2; TRBD1 matches at 9 bases. The V segment lost 4 bases and the J segment 8 bases; nucleotides outside the gene matches: 14. Germline V CDR1 and CDR2: LNHNV, YYDKDF (reference sequence). The CDR3 totals 16 residues. The CDR3 DNA follows: TGTGCCACCAGCAAGGAATCCGGGACAGGGCGGGGGGGCTACACCTTC. Encoded protein: CATSKESGTGRGGYTF.

The DNA for the CDR3 is TGCAGCGTTGAAGACTGGACTAGCGGGAGGGCCCTAGATACGCAGTATTTT. Amino acids: CSVEDWTSGRALDTQYF. The chain recombines TRBV29-1 with TRBJ2-3; 15 bases map to TRBD2. This CDR3 has 17 residues. CDR1 and CDR2 from the germline V gene are SQVTM and ANQGSEA. J gave up 5 bases and V 0 bases, and 6 bases lay outside the gene matches.

The V and J genes are TRBV10-3 and TRBJ2-5; TRBD1 matches 12 bases. The length of the CDR3 is 18 residues. Germline lookup yields CDR1 ENHRY and CDR2 SYGVKD. V shed 1 base, J shed 3 bases, and the junction held 9 bases outside the gene matches. The CDR3: CAISEFPPGQGAEETQYF. As DNA, the CDR3 is TGTGCCATCAGTGAGTTCCCACCGGGACAGGGGGCGGAAGAGACCCAGTACTTC.

The chain recombines TRBV6-5 with TRBJ2-2, with D possibly being TRBD1 or TRBD2 (5 bases each). The CDR3 has 14 residues. Germline V gene data show CDR1 as MNHEY and CDR2 as SVGAGI. V was cut by 4 bases and J by 12 bases, with 18 bases left in between. In DNA, the CDR3 is TGTGCCAGCAGTTTAATCGGGGCCCAGGTCAAGCTGTTTTTT. Translation gives CASSLIGAQVKLFF.

This chain's CDR3 is CASSIAVSGELFF. The CDR3 DNA is TGTGCCAGTAGTATCGCGGTCTCCGGGGAGCTGTTTTTT. The V and J genes are TRBV19 and TRBJ2-2; D is uncertain. The CDR3 contains 13 residues. Trimming stripped 3 bases from V and 6 bases from J, with 8 bases between. Germline CDR1 reads LNHDA; CDR2 reads SQIVND (reference sequence).

This clone was detected only once. The chain joins TRBV14 to TRBJ2-3; 11 nucleotides agree with TRBD2. This CDR3 is 17 amino acids long. Germline V gene data show CDR1 as SGHDN and CDR2 as FVKESK. Germline trimming cut 0 bases from V and 3 bases from J; bases unmatched to any gene: 5. CDR3 amino acids: CASSQEIRLAGTDTQYF. DNA of the CDR3: TGTGCCAGCAGCCAAGAAATTAGACTAGCGGGAACAGATACGCAGTATTTT.

This clone showed up many times. The chain is built from TRBV9 and TRBJ2-7; D is tentatively TRBD1 or TRBD2 (5 bases each). From germline, CDR1 is SGDLS and CDR2 YYNGEE. This CDR3 spans 12 amino acids. The ends were cut back, 4 bases at V and 4 bases at J, with 9 bases in the middle. CDR3 residues: CASSPGTYEQYF. As DNA, the CDR3 is TGTGCCAGCAGCCCCGGGACGTACGAGCAGTACTTC.

The chain's CDR3 is CASSPGQGAGEQYF. In DNA, the CDR3 is TGTGCCAGCAGCCCGGGACAGGGGGCAGGCGAGCAGTACTTC. V and J are TRBV7-9 and TRBJ2-7, with TRBD1 identical over 12 bases. This CDR3 region has 14 residues. V lost 5 bases to trimming and J lost 6 bases; unmatched junction nucleotides: 5. Germline V gene data show CDR1 as SEHNR and CDR2 as FQNEAQ (reference sequence).

This clone occurred once. The gene calls are TRBV4-1 and TRBJ2-2; D is perhaps TRBD2 (5 bases). The V gene's germline CDR1 is MGHRA and CDR2 YSYEKL. The CDR3 runs 16 residues. V lost 1 base and J 1 base, leaving 10 bases between the germline ends. CDR3 loop: CASSQGYSENTGELFF. The CDR3, as DNA: TGCGCCAGCAGCCAAGGTTATAGCGAGAACACCGGGGAGCTGTTTTTT.

This clone has a single count. The genes are TRBV11-3 and TRBJ2-7; D may be TRBD2 (6 bases). With 4 bases removed from V and 3 bases from J, the gap between germline ends came to 10 bases. In germline, CDR1 is SGHNT, CDR2 YENEEA. CDR3 length equals 13 residues. The DNA for the CDR3 is TGTGCCAGCAGCTCCAGGCGGGACTACGAGCAGTACTTC. Protein product: CASSSRRDYEQYF.

The chain uses TRBV6-5 and TRBJ2-7; tentatively, D is TRBD1 or TRBD2 (7 bases each). V was cut by 4 bases and J by 4 bases, with 17 bases left in between. Looked up from germline, CDR1 is MNHEY and CDR2 is SVGAGI. The CDR3 spans 15 residues. The CDR3: CASSLGGAGGYEQYF. For the CDR3, the DNA is TGTGCCAGCAGTTTGGGGGGGGCAGGGGGTTACGAGCAGTACTTC.

Here the CDR3 DNA reads TGTGCCAGCAGCTTAGAACCTGGAGGGGGCTTCGAGACCCAGTACTTC. It yields the protein CASSLEPGGGFETQYF. The rearrangement uses TRBV7-6 and TRBJ2-5; D possibly corresponds to TRBD1 (7 bases). The CDR3 consists of 16 residues. Germline assignment: CDR1 SGHVS and CDR2 FNYEAQ. V lost 1 base to trimming and J lost 5 bases, with 17 bases between them.